This section outlines one T cell receptor (beta chain) sequence together with its context. What antigen it recognizes has not been identified. Base qualities are missing; no much larger clone stands one base away. Receptor amplification or capture employed 5' RACE. TCRdb lists the instrument as Illumina HiSeq 2500. A second PCR of roughly 6 to 12 cycles was run with a J-beta primer mix and a sample-barcoded 5' primer. Each TCR beta cDNA molecule received a unique molecular identifier from a template-switch 5' adaptor carrying 12 random nucleotides. Each sample yielded at least 3 million CDR3-containing paired-end reads. The Mint cDNA synthesis kit, primed by a TRBC-specific oligonucleotide, was used to synthesize first-strand cDNA from all RNA. All cDNA was treated with uracil-DNA glycosylase and then went through a first 18-cycle PCR with the universal primers M1SS and BC2_uni_R. As for the authors' bioinformatics: For normalization, 1 million high-quality reads were randomly selected from each sample, with every read carrying a distinct molecular identifier. Reads with shared molecular identifiers were discarded instead of being binned into consensus sequences. CDR3 identification, clonotype clustering and error correction used MiTCR with a Q25 quality threshold and the strictest error-elimination algorithm. A nonparametric unseen species model with Euler transformation was used to estimate a lower bound on total TCR beta diversity. The raw public data were reprocessed by TCRdb itself: fastp quality trimming at Q25, MiXCR clonotype calling, in-frame beta chains only. CDR3 protein duplicates are merged, each entry listing the most common genes and DNA. The V and J calls shown here were made by TCRdb, not taken from the authors' results. The sample has 1.4 million to 1.5 million distinct CDR3 sequences on record, around two fifths of them singletons. The biggest ten clones account for roughly 8.2% of the sample.

The approximately 41 donors, aged 6 to 90 years, were systemically healthy Caucasian individuals from Russia. Each donor gave approximately 9.3 milliliters of peripheral blood, collected into EDTA-treated Vacutainer tubes. Ficoll-Paque density-gradient centrifugation was used to isolate PBMCs, with at least 7 million per sample. Trizol reagent was used to extract total RNA from PBMCs, with at least 6 micrograms per sample. Naive CD45RAhigh/CD27high T cell percentages were measured by flow cytometry on a PBMC aliquot from every donor. The sample comes from a study of blood T cells in healthy people across ages (dated by TCRdb to the mid-2010s). Some background on the complete study: In model experiments, template switching captured about one uniquely barcoded TCR beta cDNA molecule for every two T cells. Two additional independent replicas of 1 million unique cDNA reads from the same blood draw were analyzed for two donors (one aged 18 to 29 and one aged 80 or older). The donors were split into four age groups: young (average approximately 16 years), middle-aged (around 37), aged (over 55) and long-lived (roughly 86). To track age-related changes in TCR beta repertoire diversity, the study relied on deep sequencing normalized with unique cDNA molecular identifiers. Donors of different ages were randomly distributed across sequencing lanes to avoid experimental bias.

The research as a whole found: Donor CMV infection status was unknown, potentially confounding age-related changes in expanded clonotypes. Compared with the aged group, the long-lived group had more naive CD4+ T cells, fewer expanded clones and increased TCR diversity, suggesting age selection. The percentage of naive T cells measured by flow cytometry correlated strongly with observed TCR beta diversity. Because profiling used bulk unsorted PBMCs, naive and antigen-experienced compartments could not be compared conclusively. Estimates of total diversity based on one million sequenced T cells were regarded as lower bounds and as underestimates. As age increased, observed TCR beta diversity per million T cells dropped in a roughly linear way, and a significant reduction was already evident by age about 40.

Between the V and J ends, shortened by 2 bases and 13 bases respectively, the junction contains 17 bases. The CDR3, from cysteine to phenylalanine, totals 13 residues. Only the CDR3 part of the read is kept: 39 bases, read in frame from the first base. CDR1 MNHNY and CDR2 SVGAGI are derived from the germline V gene (reference sequence). Sequenced material: blood. The sequence derives from a woman in her late teens or twenties in good health. The sequence is built from TRBV6-6 and TRBJ1-2; the D region possibly corresponds to TRBD1 (5 bases align). The bases read TGTGCCAGCAGTTACGCCGGGGGAGATTCCTGCACCTTC. It encodes CASSYAGGDSCTF.